The clone carrying this TCR beta chain was counted many times. The antigen remains unidentified. This entry belongs to a study of T cells after yellow fever vaccination. The authors made TCR cDNA by 5'RACE template switching, adding a universal primer site and UMIs. From the 5' RACE reads, TCRdb called clonotypes with MiXCR, one entry per CDR3 protein. The sample lists under 80,000 distinct CDR3 sequences, roughly 7.3% occurring once. The CDR3 is 12 amino acids. Germline V gene data show CDR1 as SGHRS and CDR2 as YFSETQ. Deletions cut 4 bases from V and 4 bases from J, with 9 bases between. The study, taken as a whole, reports: After the booster, about 95% of CD4 and approximately 87% of CD8 primary-response clones were re-detected. Overall, a small share of clonotypes was seen in both CD4 and CD8 compartments.

This receptor was identified in a man aged 25-40 years who received the YFV17D yellow fever vaccine. The chain carries TRBV5-1 and TRBJ2-7, with D possibly TRBD1 on 6 matching bases. The specimen was CD8+ T cells sorted from PBMCs, collected 15 days after the yellow fever booster vaccination. CDR3 region: CASSHTGYEQYF. The CDR3 DNA is TGCGCCAGCAGCCACACAGGGTACGAGCAGTACTTC. Full variable domain (outside the CDR3, taken from reference TRBV5-1 and TRBJ2-7): KAGVTQTPRYLIKTRGQQVTLSCSPISGHRSVSWYQQTPGQGLQFLFEYFSETQRNKGNFPGRFSGRQFSNSRSEMNVSTLELGDSALYLCASSHTGYEQYFGPGTRLTVT.